Below, 5 T cell receptor beta chains from the same sample are listed, as sequenced in a study of response to subunit inactivated influenza vaccine. One entry per CDR3 protein, called by TCRdb with MiXCR from the RT-PCR reads. The repertoire includes 700,000 to 900,000 distinct CDR3 sequences, 21% of them detected once, and approximately 10% sits in the top ten. Sequencing was performed on PBMCs from blood, taken 5 to 6 days after vaccination. These receptors all come from a man between 45 and 60 years old who received an inactivated influenza vaccine.

The chain couples TRBV5-6 to TRBJ2-1, with a tentative D call TRBD2 (6 bases). CDR1 SGHDT and CDR2 YYEEEE come from the germline V gene. The ends were cut back, 0 bases at V and 8 bases at J, with 12 bases in the middle. The CDR3 runs 14 residues. CDR3 sequence (DNA): TGTGCCAGCAGCTTGGCCTTCACTAGCTATGAGCAGTTCTTC. Its protein product is CASSLAFTSYEQFF.

The chain is built from TRBV7-9 and TRBJ2-2, with D unclear. V was cut by 5 bases and J by 5 bases, with 9 bases left in between. CDR1 and CDR2 from the germline V gene are SEHNR and FQNEAQ (reference sequence). This CDR3 region has 13 residues. Written as DNA, the CDR3 is TGTGCCAGCAGCCTAACAGTGACCGGGGAGCTGTTTTTT. Translated: CASSLTVTGELFF.

A few counts support this clonotype. The chain has TRBV7-8 and TRBJ2-6; D gene unclear. The ends were cut back, 5 bases at V and 0 bases at J, with 8 bases in the middle. The CDR3 is made up of 15 amino acids. Per germline, CDR1 SGHVS and CDR2 FQNEAQ. DNA for the CDR3: TGTGCCAGCAGCCTTCAGGTCTCTGGGGCCAACGTCCTGACTTTC. Amino acids: CASSLQVSGANVLTF.

This clonotype was seen a handful of times. The chain is built from TRBV12-3 or TRBV12-4 and TRBJ1-2; D not certain. The CDR3 covers 12 residues. Trimming shortened V by 4 bases and J by 3 bases, and 6 bases separated the two germline ends. CDR3 in amino acids: CASSWAYYGYTF. The CDR3 DNA sequence: TGTGCCAGCAGTTGGGCTTACTATGGCTACACCTTC.

This clonotype was picked up a small number of times. The chain joins TRBV6-4 to TRBJ2-4; 14 bases line up with TRBD2. Losses at the gene ends were 5 bases for V and 0 bases for J; bases not matched to a gene: 12. Looked up from germline, CDR1 is MRHNA and CDR2 is SNTAGT. The CDR3 has 20 residues. This CDR3 reads CASSTLGGLAGDGAKNIQYF. The CDR3 DNA sequence: TGTGCCAGCAGTACACTAGGGGGACTAGCGGGGGACGGAGCCAAAAACATTCAGTACTTC.